The T cell receptor (beta chain) under discussion was sequenced for a study of shared clonotypes between healthy human individuals. As handled by the study authors: ImmunoSEQ only sent back junction sequences with no quality scores, so filtering was done differently. Produced via immunoSEQ multiplex PCR; TCRdb's table is partial and in-frame only. The V and J calls and clone size come from that table; D and trimming were worked out from the DNA. The data hold 2 million to 2.5 million clones, with around 93% observed a single time. Donors had no recently reported acute infections or vaccinations and were HIV-negative. The CDR3 contains 16 residues. The germline V gene has CDR1 SGDLS and CDR2 YYNGEE. Trimming cost V 1 base and J 5 bases; bases outside gene matches: 11.

This sequence originates from a man between 18 and 35 years old in good health. Some clones in this sample may be carry-over from other donors' samples. V usage is TRBV9 and J usage is TRBJ2-5; 7 bases are a match to TRBD2. The sample taken for sequencing was naive CD4+ T cells from PBMCs. Subset denoted: CD45RA+ positively selected. Here the CDR3 DNA reads TGTGCCAGCAGCGTAACCCAAAACGGGGGGATGGAGACCCAGTACTTC. Amino acids: CASSVTQNGGMETQYF.